Sequencing of this T cell receptor beta chain was carried out in a study of resident and recirculating memory T cells in vitiligo. This clone has a single count. With 0 bases removed from V and 0 bases from J, the gap between germline ends came to 14 bases. The CDR3 is 17 amino acids. Germline V gives CDR1 LGHNT, CDR2 FRNRAP. Assay: immunoSEQ multiplex PCR; the TCRdb copy retains only in-frame clones and omits some. The sample lists 55,000 to 75,000 clones, roughly 90% occurring once. No change in lesions over the prior 6 months defined stable disease. No vitiligo treatment was given during the prior three months.

This chain joins TRBV12-5 and TRBJ1-2; no definite D call. This clonotype was obtained from a male donor with vitiligo. Specimen: blood. CDR3 DNA sequence: TGTGCTAGTGGTTTGGTACCGACACTCCCCGCTAACTATGGCTACACCTTC. It encodes CASGLVPTLPANYGYTF.